A single TCR beta chain is shown here with its context. Its target is not known. Naive CD8 cells, CD45RO-negative and positively selected for CCR7, excluded terminally differentiated effector memory CD45RA+ cells. The V end lost 1 base, the J end lost 3 bases, and 7 bases lay between the germline ends. The CDR3 consists of 12 residues. Germline CDR1 and CDR2: GTSNPN and SVGIG (reference sequence). Produced via immunoSEQ multiplex PCR; TCRdb's table is partial and in-frame only. The sample has around 1.9 million clones, roughly 91% seen once; the top ten hold 1.7%. The data are from a study of shared clonotypes between healthy human individuals. Study-wide points: In several donors, about 5% of naive CD4 clonotypes appeared in common. Naive subsets generally exceeded memory subsets in estimated richness.

The TCR comes from a man aged 18 to 29 in good health. Some clones in this sample may be carry-over from other donors' samples. Sequencing was performed on naive CD8+ T cells from PBMCs. The chain joins TRBV30 to TRBJ2-7; no firm D call. In nucleotides, the CDR3 is TGTGCCTGGAGTGCTGAAGACTACGAGCAGTACTTC. This sequence encodes CAWSAEDYEQYF.